Below, 14 T cell receptor beta chains from the same sample are listed, as sequenced in a study of OX40 agonist ivuxolimab in advanced cancers. Assay: immunoSEQ multiplex PCR; the TCRdb copy retains only in-frame clones and omits some. The top ten hold 20% to 25% of the sample, which has about 39,000 clones, approximately 90% seen once. Here the sequenced sample was CD4+ or CD8+ T cells sorted from blood, taken in a trial of the OX40 agonist ivuxolimab. All receptors come from an adult with an advanced solid tumor such as melanoma, head and neck, liver or kidney cancer.

The chain employs TRBV28 and TRBJ2-2, with TRBD2 identical over 13 bases. The CDR3 extends over 16 amino acids. The germline V gene encodes CDR1 MDHEN and CDR2 SYDVKM. J lost 5 bases, V lost 7 bases, and 7 bases had no gene match. The CDR3: CASNTLAGGFTGELFF. CDR3 DNA sequence: TGTGCCAGCAACACACTAGCGGGAGGGTTTACCGGGGAGCTGTTTTTT.

Within the sample, this clone is medium-sized. This chain connects TRBV7-9 to TRBJ2-2, with D hard to call. In germline, CDR1 is SEHNR, CDR2 FQNEAQ (reference sequence). V shed 0 bases and J shed 4 bases, with 9 bases lying between them. CDR3 length equals 15 residues. The CDR3 sequence is CASSLAAGITGELFF. CDR3 DNA sequence: TGTGCCAGCAGCTTAGCCGCTGGGATCACCGGGGAGCTGTTTTTT.

This chain links TRBV29-1 with TRBJ2-7, with a weak D call TRBD1 (5 bases). CDR3 size: 13 residues. V was trimmed by 3 bases and J by 0 bases, leaving 9 bases between them. The germline V gene has CDR1 SQVTM and CDR2 ANQGSEA. CDR3 coding DNA: TGCAGCGTTGATCTTGACAGCTCCTACGAGCAGTACTTC. Its translation: CSVDLDSSYEQYF.

In nucleotides, the CDR3 is TGTGCCAGCAGTCCCGGGACAGGGGTCTACGAGCAGTACTTC. This encodes CASSPGTGVYEQYF. The rearrangement uses TRBV6-5 and TRBJ2-7, with 10 bases that match TRBD1. This CDR3 is 14 amino acids long. Trimming removed 5 bases from V and 3 bases from J; junction bases left unmatched: 4. Looked up from germline, CDR1 is MNHEY and CDR2 is SVGAGI.

V usage is TRBV5-6 and J usage is TRBJ2-7; weak D call: TRBD1 (6 bases). Deletions cut 0 bases from V and 3 bases from J, with 7 bases between. The CDR3 extends over 13 amino acids. CDR1 and CDR2 (germline): SGHDT, YYEEEE. The CDR3 nucleotides are TGTGCCAGCAGCTTGGACAGGGTCTACGAGCAGTACTTC. Translation gives CASSLDRVYEQYF.

This clone was seen just once. The rearrangement joins TRBV30 to TRBJ2-5; D gene ambiguous. Per the germline V gene, CDR1 is GTSNPN and CDR2 is SVGIG (reference sequence). V dropped 4 bases and J dropped 4 bases, with 13 bases sitting between them. The CDR3 is 13 amino acids. CDR3 nucleotide sequence: TGTGCCTGGACTAATATCGGTGGAGAGACCCAGTACTTC. It is translated as CAWTNIGGETQYF.

The gene calls are TRBV28 and TRBJ2-1; D gene unclear. Per germline, CDR1 MDHEN and CDR2 SYDVKM. The CDR3 is made up of 12 amino acids. The V gene lost 2 bases and the J gene lost 7 bases, with 6 bases spanning the gap. The DNA for the CDR3 is TGTGCCAGCAGTTTACCTGGGAATGAGCAGTTCTTC. It specifies CASSLPGNEQFF.

This clone is categorized as medium-sized (0.01 to 0.1%). V gene TRBV6-1 combines with J gene TRBJ1-1; D remains ambiguous. Trimming stripped 3 bases from V and 4 bases from J, with 9 bases between. CDR3 size: 13 residues. CDR1 and CDR2 from the germline V gene are MNHNS and SASEGT. CDR3 bases: TGTGCCAGCAGTGACCTGGAGGTCACTGAAGCTTTCTTT. Translating gives CASSDLEVTEAFF.

The genes are TRBV4-3 and TRBJ1-1; D uncertain. V lost 1 base and J 0 bases, leaving 12 bases between the germline ends. CDR3 size: 16 residues. Germline V gene sequence: CDR1 LGHNA, CDR2 YSLEER. CDR3 nucleotides: TGCGCCAGCAGCCAAGGTATAGTACTTATGAACACTGAAGCTTTCTTT. Protein sequence: CASSQGIVLMNTEAFF.

The chain combines TRBV7-2 with TRBJ2-5, with TRBD2 matching over 9 bases. With 5 bases clipped from V and 5 bases from J, the junction kept 12 bases outside the gene matches. The CDR3 has 16 amino acids. Germline V lookup: CDR1 SGHTA, CDR2 FQGNSA. CDR3 nucleotide sequence: TGTGCCAGCAGCCGGGGGGATAGCGGGAGAATGGAGACCCAGTACTTC. Its protein product is CASSRGDSGRMETQYF.

The V call is TRBV27, the J call TRBJ2-1; a possible D gene is TRBD1 (6 bases). CDR3 length: 13 amino acids. In germline, CDR1 is MNHEY, CDR2 SMNVEV (reference sequence). V dropped 5 bases and J dropped 5 bases, with 10 bases sitting between them. CDR3 nucleotides: TGTGCCAGCAGTACGACAGGCAACAATGAGCAGTTCTTC. Translating gives CASSTTGNNEQFF.

This chain uses TRBV4-1 with TRBJ2-3, with D hard to call. The CDR3 loop spans 13 amino acids. The germline V and J ends were trimmed by 1 base and 5 bases, with 7 bases remaining between them. The germline V gene encodes CDR1 MGHRA and CDR2 YSYEKL. This CDR3 reads CASSQVEKDTQYF. The DNA of the CDR3 is TGCGCCAGCAGCCAAGTCGAGAAAGATACGCAGTATTTT.

The chain has TRBV7-2 and TRBJ2-7; 13 bases map to TRBD2. The germline gives CDR1 SGHTA, CDR2 FQGNSA. The CDR3 extends over 18 amino acids. Trimming took 3 bases from V and 5 from J; bases not matched to a gene: 13. CDR3 residues: CASSLFPGLAGSGDEQYF. The CDR3 DNA reads TGTGCCAGCAGCTTGTTCCCGGGACTAGCGGGGAGTGGGGACGAGCAGTACTTC.

This chain connects TRBV6-5 to TRBJ1-1, with 7 positions matching TRBD1. Germline values: CDR1 MNHEY, CDR2 SVGAGI. This CDR3 has 14 amino acids. The V segment lost 5 bases and the J segment 0 bases; nucleotides outside the gene matches: 3. The CDR3: CASSRGQVNTEAFF. The CDR3 region has the DNA TGTGCCAGCAGTAGGGGGCAAGTGAACACTGAAGCTTTCTTT.